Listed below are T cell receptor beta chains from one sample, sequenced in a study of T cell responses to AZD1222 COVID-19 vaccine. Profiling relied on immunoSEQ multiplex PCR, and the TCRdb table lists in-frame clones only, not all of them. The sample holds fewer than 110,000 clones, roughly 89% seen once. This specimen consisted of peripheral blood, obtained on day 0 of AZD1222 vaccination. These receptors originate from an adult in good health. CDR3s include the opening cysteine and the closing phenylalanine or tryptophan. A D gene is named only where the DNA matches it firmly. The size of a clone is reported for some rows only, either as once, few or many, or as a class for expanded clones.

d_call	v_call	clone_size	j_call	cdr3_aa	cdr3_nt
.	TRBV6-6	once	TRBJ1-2	CASRKGTTNYGYTF	TGTGCCAGCCGCAAGGGGACTACTAACTATGGCTACACCTTC
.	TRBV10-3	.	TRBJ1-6	CAISTGAAFSYNSPLHF	TGTGCCATCAGTACTGGGGCGGCCTTCTCCTATAATTCACCCCTCCACTTT
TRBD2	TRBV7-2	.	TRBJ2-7	CASSLSSGGGLREQYF	TGTGCCAGCAGCTTATCTAGCGGGGGGGGACTACGCGAGCAGTACTTC
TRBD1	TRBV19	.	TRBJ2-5	CASSWTGEETQYF	TGTGCCAGTTCTTGGACAGGGGAAGAGACCCAGTACTTC
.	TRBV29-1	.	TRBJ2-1	CSVERLVYNEQFF	TGCAGCGTTGAACGCCTCGTCTACAATGAGCAGTTCTTC
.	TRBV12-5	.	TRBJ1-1	CASGLVGGEAFF	TGTGCTAGTGGTTTGGTCGGCGGTGAAGCTTTCTTT
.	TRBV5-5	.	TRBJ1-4	CASSLTGRAEEKLFF	TGTGCCAGCAGCTTAACAGGGAGGGCAGAGGAAAAACTGTTTTTT
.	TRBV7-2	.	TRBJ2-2	CASSLVATPTGELFF	TGTGCCAGCAGCTTAGTCGCGACTCCAACCGGGGAGCTGTTTTTT
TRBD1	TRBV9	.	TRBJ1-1	CASSPPGQSLPAFF	TGTGCCAGCAGCCCGCCGGGACAGTCCCTTCCGGCTTTCTTT
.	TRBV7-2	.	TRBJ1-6	CASSPQWAENSPLHF	TGTGCCAGCAGCCCCCAATGGGCCGAAAATTCACCCCTCCACTTT
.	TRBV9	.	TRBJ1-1	CASSVAGQNTEAFF	TGTGCCAGCAGCGTAGCGGGACAGAACACTGAAGCTTTCTTT
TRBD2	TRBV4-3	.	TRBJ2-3	CASSQRRLAGGWTDTQYF	TGCGCCAGCAGCCAAAGGAGACTAGCGGGGGGATGGACAGATACGCAGTATTTT
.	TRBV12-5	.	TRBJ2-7	CASGSTQGTHPYEQYF	TGTGCTAGTGGTTCCACACAGGGAACCCACCCCTACGAGCAGTACTTC
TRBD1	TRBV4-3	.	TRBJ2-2	CASSQNRGPNTGELFF	TGCGCCAGCAGCCAAAACAGGGGCCCCAACACCGGGGAGCTGTTTTTT
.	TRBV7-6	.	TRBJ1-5	CASSANTGTYQPQHF	TGTGCCAGCAGCGCCAACACAGGGACTTATCAGCCCCAGCATTTT
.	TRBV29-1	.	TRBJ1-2	CSVPFPQGYGYTF	TGCAGCGTCCCCTTTCCCCAGGGGTATGGCTACACCTTC
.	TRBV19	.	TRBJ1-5	CASRRTGGGKNSNQPQHF	TGTGCCAGTAGGCGGACGGGAGGAGGGAAGAATAGCAATCAGCCCCAGCATTTT
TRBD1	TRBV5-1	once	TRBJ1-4	CASSQTGGIEKLFF	TGCGCCAGCAGCCAGACAGGGGGCATTGAAAAACTGTTTTTT
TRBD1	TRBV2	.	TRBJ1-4	CASGEAGQGQEKLFF	TGTGCCAGCGGGGAGGCGGGACAGGGACAGGAAAAACTGTTTTTT
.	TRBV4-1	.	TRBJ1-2	CASSQGGGQGYGYTF	TGCGCCAGCAGCCAAGGTGGGGGGCAGGGCTATGGCTACACCTTC
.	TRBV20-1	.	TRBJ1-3	CSASPEGGLSGNTIYF	TGCAGTGCTAGTCCCGAGGGGGGCCTCTCTGGAAACACCATATATTTT
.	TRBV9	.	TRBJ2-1	CASSAVVSPARVFF	TGTGCCAGCAGCGCCGTAGTCTCCCCGGCTCGGGTGTTCTTC
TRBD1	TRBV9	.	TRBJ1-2	CASSPTGAGSGYTF	TGTGCCAGCAGCCCAACAGGGGCAGGGTCCGGCTACACCTTC
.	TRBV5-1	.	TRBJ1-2	CASSLDGQPNYGYTF	TGCGCCAGCAGCTTAGATGGACAGCCTAACTATGGCTACACCTTC
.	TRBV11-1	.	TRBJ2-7	CASSSSGTTRIGEQYF	TGTGCCAGCAGCTCATCGGGGACAACCCGGATTGGCGAGCAGTACTTC
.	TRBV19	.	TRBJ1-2	CASSTMTGFDGYTF	TGTGCCAGTAGTACCATGACAGGATTCGATGGCTACACCTTC
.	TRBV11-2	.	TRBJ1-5	CASSSGPGAWQPQHF	TGTGCCAGCAGCTCAGGCCCGGGGGCTTGGCAGCCCCAGCATTTT
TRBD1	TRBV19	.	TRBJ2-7	CASSIAGTVGYEQYF	TGTGCCAGTAGTATAGCGGGGACAGTTGGGTACGAGCAGTACTTC
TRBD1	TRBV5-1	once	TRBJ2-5	CASSSGTGGETQYF	TGCGCCAGCAGCTCGGGGACAGGGGGAGAGACCCAGTACTTC
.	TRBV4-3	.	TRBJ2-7	CASSHTVWQEGSYEQYF	TGCGCCAGCAGCCATACGGTCTGGCAGGAAGGCTCCTACGAGCAGTACTTC
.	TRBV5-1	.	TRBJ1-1	CASSPVGIRATEAFF	TGCGCCAGCAGCCCGGTGGGGATCAGGGCCACTGAAGCTTTCTTT
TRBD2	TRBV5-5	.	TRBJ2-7	CASRTSGGTYEQYF	TGTGCCAGCAGGACTAGCGGGGGAACCTACGAGCAGTACTTC
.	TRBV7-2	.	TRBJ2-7	CASSLGPDYEQYF	TGTGCCAGCAGCTTAGGGCCAGACTACGAGCAGTACTTC
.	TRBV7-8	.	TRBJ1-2	CASSLGARGDYGYTF	TGTGCCAGCAGCTTAGGGGCGCGGGGTGACTATGGCTACACCTTC
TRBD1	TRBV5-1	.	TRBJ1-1	CASSLRTGEFTEAFF	TGCGCCAGCAGCTTGAGGACAGGGGAGTTCACTGAAGCTTTCTTT
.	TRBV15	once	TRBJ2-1	CATSRTVYNEQFF	TGTGCCACCAGCAGGACAGTCTACAATGAGCAGTTCTTC
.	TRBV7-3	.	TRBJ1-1	CASSGTLNTEAFF	TGTGCCAGCAGCGGAACACTGAACACTGAAGCTTTCTTT
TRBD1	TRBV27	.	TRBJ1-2	CASRYWDRDSYGYTF	TGTGCCAGCAGGTACTGGGACAGGGACTCTTATGGCTACACCTTC
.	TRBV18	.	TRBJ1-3	CASSPRSEAAATIYF	TGTGCCAGCTCACCCAGGTCGGAGGCTGCTGCCACCATATATTTT
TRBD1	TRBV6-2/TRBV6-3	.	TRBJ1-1	CASSPLRTGDTEAFF	TGTGCCAGCAGCCCCCTTCGGACAGGGGACACTGAAGCTTTCTTT
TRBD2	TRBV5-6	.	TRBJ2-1	CASSLALRGSYNEQFF	TGTGCCAGCAGCTTGGCCTTGCGGGGGTCCTACAATGAGCAGTTCTTC
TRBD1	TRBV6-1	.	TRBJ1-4	CASSDSPTGGSNEKLFF	TGTGCCAGCAGTGATAGCCCAACAGGGGGCTCTAATGAAAAACTGTTTTTT
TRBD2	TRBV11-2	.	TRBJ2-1	CASSTGGGLEQFF	TGTGCCAGCAGCACGGGGGGAGGATTGGAGCAGTTCTTC
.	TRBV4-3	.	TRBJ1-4	CASSHRSPGFEKLFF	TGCGCCAGCAGCCACCGGTCGCCGGGATTTGAAAAACTGTTTTTT
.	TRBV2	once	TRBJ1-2	CASSPPGIIYGYTF	TGTGCCAGCAGTCCTCCCGGGATAATCTATGGCTACACCTTC
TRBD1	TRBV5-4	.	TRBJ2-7	CASSIGDRASYEQYF	TGTGCCAGCAGCATAGGGGACAGGGCCTCCTACGAGCAGTACTTC
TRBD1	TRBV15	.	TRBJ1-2	CATSPVGQASGYTF	TGTGCCACCAGCCCGGTCGGACAGGCAAGTGGCTACACCTTC
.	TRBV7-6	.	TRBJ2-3	CASSLGSSVGADTQYF	TGTGCCAGCAGCCTGGGGTCTAGCGTTGGTGCAGATACGCAGTATTTT
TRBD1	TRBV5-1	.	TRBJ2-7	CASSLGGRDSHQQYF	TGCGCCAGCAGCTTAGGCGGAAGGGACAGCCATCAGCAGTACTTC
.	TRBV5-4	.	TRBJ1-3	CASSHRRGSGNTIYF	TGTGCCAGCAGCCACCGACGTGGCTCTGGAAACACCATATATTTT
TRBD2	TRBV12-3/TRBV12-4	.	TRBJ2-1	CASNRGLAVQFF	TGTGCCAGCAACCGGGGACTAGCGGTCCAGTTCTTC
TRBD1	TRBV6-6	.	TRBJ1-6	CASTVQGDDGSPLHF	TGTGCCAGCACCGTACAGGGGGACGACGGATCACCCCTCCACTTT
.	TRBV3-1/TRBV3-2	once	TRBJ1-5	CASSQGSGGPPQHF	TGTGCCAGCAGCCAAGGGTCGGGGGGTCCGCCCCAGCATTTT
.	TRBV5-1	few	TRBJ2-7	CASSAVRDLLNYEQYF	TGCGCCAGCAGCGCGGTCCGGGATCTTTTGAACTACGAGCAGTACTTC
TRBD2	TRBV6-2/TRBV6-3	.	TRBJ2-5	CASSQRLAGNQETQYF	TGTGCCAGCAGTCAACGACTAGCGGGGAATCAAGAGACCCAGTACTTC
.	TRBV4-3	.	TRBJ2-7	CASSEGQGQTYEQYF	TGCGCCAGCAGCGAAGGTCAGGGGCAGACCTACGAGCAGTACTTC
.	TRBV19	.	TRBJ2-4	CASSSGSGTKNIQYF	TGTGCCAGTAGTTCGGGTTCAGGAACCAAAAACATTCAGTACTTC